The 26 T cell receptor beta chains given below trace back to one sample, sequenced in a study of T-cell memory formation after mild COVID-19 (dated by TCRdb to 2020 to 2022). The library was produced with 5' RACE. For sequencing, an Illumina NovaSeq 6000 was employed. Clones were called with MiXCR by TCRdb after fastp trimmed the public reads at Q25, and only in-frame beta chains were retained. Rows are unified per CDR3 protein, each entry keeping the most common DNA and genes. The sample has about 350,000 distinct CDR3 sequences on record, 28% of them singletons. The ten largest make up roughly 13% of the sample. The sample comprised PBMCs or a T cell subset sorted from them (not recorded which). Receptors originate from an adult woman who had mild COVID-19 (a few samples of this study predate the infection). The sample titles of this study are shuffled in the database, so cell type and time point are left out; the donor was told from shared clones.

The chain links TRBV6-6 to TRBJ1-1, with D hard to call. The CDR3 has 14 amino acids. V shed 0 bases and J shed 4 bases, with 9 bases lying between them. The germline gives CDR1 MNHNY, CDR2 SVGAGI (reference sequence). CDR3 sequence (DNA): TGTGCCAGCAGTTACTCGACGCCCGGCACTGAAGCTTTCTTT. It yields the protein CASSYSTPGTEAFF.

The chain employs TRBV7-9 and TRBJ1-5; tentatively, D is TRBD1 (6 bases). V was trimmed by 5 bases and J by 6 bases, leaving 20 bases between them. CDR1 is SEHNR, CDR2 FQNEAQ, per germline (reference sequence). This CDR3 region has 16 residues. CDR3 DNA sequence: TGTGCCAGCAGCGCCCAGACAGGTATAGCTCGTCAGCCCCAGCATTTT. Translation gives CASSAQTGIARQPQHF.

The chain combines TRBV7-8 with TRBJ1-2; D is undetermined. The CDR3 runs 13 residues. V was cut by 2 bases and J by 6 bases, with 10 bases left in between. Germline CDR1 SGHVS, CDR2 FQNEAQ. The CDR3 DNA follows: TGTGCCAGCAGCTTATCCCCCGGGGATGGCTACACCTTC. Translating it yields CASSLSPGDGYTF.

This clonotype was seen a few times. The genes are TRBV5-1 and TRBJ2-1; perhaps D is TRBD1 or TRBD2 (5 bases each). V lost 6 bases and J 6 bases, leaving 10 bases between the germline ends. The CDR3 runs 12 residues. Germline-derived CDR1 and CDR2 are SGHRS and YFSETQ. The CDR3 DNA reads TGCGCCAGCAACGAGGGGATCAATGAGCAGTTCTTC. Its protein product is CASNEGINEQFF.

The CDR3 nucleotides are TGCAGCCTTGGACTAGTCTCCTACAATGAGCAGTTCTTC. This encodes CSLGLVSYNEQFF. V is TRBV29-1 and J is TRBJ2-1, with TRBD2 identical over 7 bases. The CDR3 loop spans 13 amino acids. Looked up from germline, CDR1 is SQVTM and CDR2 is ANQGSEA. The ends lost 8 bases at V and 0 bases at J; junction bases unmatched: 4.

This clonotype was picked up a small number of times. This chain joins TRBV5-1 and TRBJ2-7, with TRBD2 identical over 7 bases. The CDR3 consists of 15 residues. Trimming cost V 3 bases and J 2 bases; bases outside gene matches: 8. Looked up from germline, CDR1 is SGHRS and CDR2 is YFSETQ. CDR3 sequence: CASSWGLPTPYEQYF. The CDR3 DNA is TGCGCCAGCAGCTGGGGACTACCAACTCCCTACGAGCAGTACTTC. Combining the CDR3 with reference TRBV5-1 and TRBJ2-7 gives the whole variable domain KAGVTQTPRYLIKTRGQQVTLSCSPISGHRSVSWYQQTPGQGLQFLFEYFSETQRNKGNFPGRFSGRQFSNSRSEMNVSTLELGDSALYLCASSWGLPTPYEQYFGPGTRLTVT.

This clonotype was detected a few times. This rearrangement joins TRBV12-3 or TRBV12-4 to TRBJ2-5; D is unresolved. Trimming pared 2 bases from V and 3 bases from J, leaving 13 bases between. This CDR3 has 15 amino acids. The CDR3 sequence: CASSLSAGNEETQYF. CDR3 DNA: TGTGCCAGCAGTTTATCTGCTGGGAACGAAGAGACCCAGTACTTC.

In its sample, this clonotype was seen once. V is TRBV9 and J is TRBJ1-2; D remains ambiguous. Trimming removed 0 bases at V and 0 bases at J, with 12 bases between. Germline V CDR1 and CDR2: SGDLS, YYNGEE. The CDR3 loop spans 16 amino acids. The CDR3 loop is CASSVDPSMANYGYTF. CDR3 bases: TGTGCCAGCAGCGTAGATCCTTCAATGGCTAACTATGGCTACACCTTC.

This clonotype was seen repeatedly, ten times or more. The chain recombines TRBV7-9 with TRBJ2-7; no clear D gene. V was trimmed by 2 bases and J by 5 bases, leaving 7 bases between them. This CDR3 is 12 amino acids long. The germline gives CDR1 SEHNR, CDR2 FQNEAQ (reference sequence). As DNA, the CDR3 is TGTGCCAGCAGCTTAAGTTCGAACGAGCAGTACTTC. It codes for CASSLSSNEQYF.

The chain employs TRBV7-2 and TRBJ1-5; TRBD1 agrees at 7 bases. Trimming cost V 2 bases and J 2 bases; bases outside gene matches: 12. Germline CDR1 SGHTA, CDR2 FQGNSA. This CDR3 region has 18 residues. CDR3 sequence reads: CASSLTGTDYRGNQPQHF. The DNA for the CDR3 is TGTGCCAGCAGCTTAACCGGGACAGACTATAGGGGCAATCAGCCCCAGCATTTT.

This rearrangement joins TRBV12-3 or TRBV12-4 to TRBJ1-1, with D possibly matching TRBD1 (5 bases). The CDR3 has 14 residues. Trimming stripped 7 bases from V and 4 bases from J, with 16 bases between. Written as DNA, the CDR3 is TGTGCCAGCACCTTCGACAGCCCCGTCACTGAAGCTTTCTTT. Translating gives CASTFDSPVTEAFF.

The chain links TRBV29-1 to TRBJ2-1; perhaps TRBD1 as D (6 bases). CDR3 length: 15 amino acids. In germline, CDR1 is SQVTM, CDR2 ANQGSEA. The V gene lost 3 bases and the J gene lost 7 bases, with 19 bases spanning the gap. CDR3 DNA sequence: TGCAGCGTTGATGTAATGGGGCAGGGGAGTAATGAGCAGTTCTTC. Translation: CSVDVMGQGSNEQFF.

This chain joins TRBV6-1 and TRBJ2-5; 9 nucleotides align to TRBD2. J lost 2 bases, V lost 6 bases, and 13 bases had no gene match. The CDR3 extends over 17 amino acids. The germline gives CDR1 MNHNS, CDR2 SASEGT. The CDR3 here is CASRASGAGGLQETQYF. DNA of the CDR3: TGTGCCAGCAGAGCCTCAGGAGCGGGGGGACTACAAGAGACCCAGTACTTC.

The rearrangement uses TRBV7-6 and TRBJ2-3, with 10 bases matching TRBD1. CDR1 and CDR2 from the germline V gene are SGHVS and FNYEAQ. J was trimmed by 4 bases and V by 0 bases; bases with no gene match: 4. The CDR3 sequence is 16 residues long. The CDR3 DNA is TGTGCCAGCAGCTTAGCGACAGGGGGCGGCGCAGATACGCAGTATTTT. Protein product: CASSLATGGGADTQYF.

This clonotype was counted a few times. In nucleotides, the CDR3 is TGCGCCAGCAGCTGGACAGGGGGACAAGAGACCCAGTACTTC. Translated: CASSWTGGQETQYF. The chain combines TRBV5-1 with TRBJ2-5, with 10 nucleotides matching TRBD1. The ends lost 3 bases at V and 2 bases at J; junction bases unmatched: 1. The CDR3 has 14 amino acids. Per germline, CDR1 SGHRS and CDR2 YFSETQ.

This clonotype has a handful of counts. The CDR3 sequence is CASSDHPQNYGYTF. The CDR3 region has the DNA TGTGCCAGCAGCGACCACCCTCAAAACTATGGCTACACCTTC. This rearrangement joins TRBV12-3 or TRBV12-4 to TRBJ1-2; D gene ambiguous. The germline V and J ends were trimmed by 6 bases and 2 bases, with 13 bases remaining between them. CDR3 size: 14 residues.

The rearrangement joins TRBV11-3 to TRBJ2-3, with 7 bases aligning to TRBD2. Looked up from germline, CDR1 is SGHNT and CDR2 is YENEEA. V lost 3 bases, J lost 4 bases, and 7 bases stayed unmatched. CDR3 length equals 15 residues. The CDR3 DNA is TGTGCCAGCAGCTTTGGCGGGAGAGAGGCAGATACGCAGTATTTT. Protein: CASSFGGREADTQYF.

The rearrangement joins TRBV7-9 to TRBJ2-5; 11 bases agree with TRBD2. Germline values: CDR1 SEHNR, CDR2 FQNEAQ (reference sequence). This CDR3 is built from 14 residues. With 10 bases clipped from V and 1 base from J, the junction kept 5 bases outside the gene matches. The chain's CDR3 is CATQTSGVQETQYF. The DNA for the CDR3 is TGTGCCACCCAGACTAGCGGGGTCCAAGAGACCCAGTACTTC.

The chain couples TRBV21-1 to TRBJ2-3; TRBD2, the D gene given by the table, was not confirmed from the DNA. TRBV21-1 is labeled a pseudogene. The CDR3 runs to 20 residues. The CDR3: CASSKDSGQRTWEGTDTQYF. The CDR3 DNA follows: TGTGCCAGCAGCAAGGATAGCGGACAGCGAACATGGGAAGGCACAGATACGCAGTATTTT.

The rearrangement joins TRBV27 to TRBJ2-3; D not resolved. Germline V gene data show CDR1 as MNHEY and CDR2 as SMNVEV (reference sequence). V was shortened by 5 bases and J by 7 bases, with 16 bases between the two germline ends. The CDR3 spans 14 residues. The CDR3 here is CASSPQSGPYTQYF. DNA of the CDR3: TGTGCCAGCAGTCCACAGTCCGGACCCTATACGCAGTATTTT.

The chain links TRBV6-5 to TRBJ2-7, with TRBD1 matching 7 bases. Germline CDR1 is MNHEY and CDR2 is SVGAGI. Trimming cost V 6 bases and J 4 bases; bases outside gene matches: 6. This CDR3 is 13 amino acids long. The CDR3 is CASRYRDSYEQYV. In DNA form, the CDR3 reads TGTGCCAGCAGGTACCGGGACAGTTACGAGCAGTACGTC.

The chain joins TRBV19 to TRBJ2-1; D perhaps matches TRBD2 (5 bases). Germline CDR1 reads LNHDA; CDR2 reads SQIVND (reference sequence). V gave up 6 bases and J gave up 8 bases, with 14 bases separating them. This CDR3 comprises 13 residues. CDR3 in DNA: TGTGCCAGTAGCTTAAGAACTAGGGATGAGCAGTTCTTC. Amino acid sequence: CASSLRTRDEQFF.

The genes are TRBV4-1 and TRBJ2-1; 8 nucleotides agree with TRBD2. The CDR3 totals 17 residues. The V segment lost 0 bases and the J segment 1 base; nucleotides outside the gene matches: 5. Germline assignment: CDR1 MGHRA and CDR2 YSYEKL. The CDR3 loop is CASSQEWAGGSYNEQFF. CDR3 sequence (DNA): TGCGCCAGCAGCCAAGAATGGGCGGGGGGATCCTACAATGAGCAGTTCTTC.

Here the CDR3 reads CSARGRIAGYHSTDTQYF. The CDR3 DNA is TGCAGTGCTAGAGGTAGAATAGCGGGATATCATAGCACAGATACGCAGTATTTT. The rearrangement joins TRBV20-1 to TRBJ2-3; 8 bases match TRBD2. The junction had 12 bases not matched to a gene; V was cut back by 1 base and J by 0 bases. The CDR3 has 18 residues. Germline assignment: CDR1 DFQATT and CDR2 SNEGSKA (reference sequence).

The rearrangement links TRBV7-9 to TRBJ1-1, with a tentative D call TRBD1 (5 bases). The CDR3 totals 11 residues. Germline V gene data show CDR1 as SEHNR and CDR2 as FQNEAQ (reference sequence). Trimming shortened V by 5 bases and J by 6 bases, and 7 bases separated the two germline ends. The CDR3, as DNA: TGTGCCAGCAGCATACAGGCTGAAGCTTTCTTT. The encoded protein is CASSIQAEAFF. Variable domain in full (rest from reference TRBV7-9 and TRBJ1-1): DTGVSQNPRHKITKRGQNVTFRCDPISEHNRLYWYRQTLGQGPEFLTYFQNEAQLEKSRLLSDRFSAERPKGSFSTLEIQRTEQGDSAMYLCASSIQAEAFFGQGTRLTVV.

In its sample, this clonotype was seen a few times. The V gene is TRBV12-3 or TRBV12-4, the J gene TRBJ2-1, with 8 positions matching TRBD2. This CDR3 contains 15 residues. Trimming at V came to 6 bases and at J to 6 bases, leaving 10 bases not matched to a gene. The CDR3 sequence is CASSGAGAFSNEQFF. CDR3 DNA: TGTGCCAGCAGCGGAGCGGGGGCCTTTAGCAATGAGCAGTTCTTC.